The rows below give T cell receptor beta chains drawn from one sample of a study of shared clonotypes between healthy human individuals. Data came from immunoSEQ multiplex PCR; TCRdb stores just in-frame clones and leaves some out. Among about 1,500,000 clones listed, approximately 97% were seen once. The material sequenced was naive CD4+ T cells sorted from blood. These receptors came from a young man in good health. The CDR3 runs from the conserved cysteine through the conserved F or W. A D gene is named only where the DNA matches it firmly. Size values are once, few and many counts, or a class for expanded clones, and some rows have none.

NA	TRBV7-9	NA	14	TRBJ1-2	TGTGCCAGCAGCTTAGATCTCCTAAACTATGGCTACACCTTC	CASSLDLLNYGYTF
NA	TRBV28	NA	13	TRBJ1-1	TGTGCCAGCAGTTTGGTCGGGGGCCCTGAAGCTTTCTTT	CASSLVGGPEAFF
NA	TRBV5-1	NA	14	TRBJ1-1	TGCGCCACCCAGATAACCCCGGGGAACACTGAAGCTTTCTTT	CATQITPGNTEAFF
NA	TRBV19	NA	16	TRBJ2-1	TGTGCCAGTAGTAAGGGGGGGCAAATTAAGTACAATGAGCAGTTCTTC	CASSKGGQIKYNEQFF
TRBD2	TRBV18	NA	17	TRBJ2-7	TGTGCCAGCTCACCACTTAGGAGCGGGAGCCTCTCCTACGAGCAGTACTTC	CASSPLRSGSLSYEQYF
TRBD2	TRBV28	NA	16	TRBJ2-7	TGTGCCAGCAGTTTACCCGGACTAGCGGGGACCTACGAGCAGTACTTC	CASSLPGLAGTYEQYF
TRBD2	TRBV11-2	once	16	TRBJ2-1	TGTGCCAGCAGCTCAACTAGCGGGAGCTCCTACAATGAGCAGTTCTTC	CASSSTSGSSYNEQFF
NA	TRBV6-5	NA	14	TRBJ2-1	TGTGCCAGCAGTTACACTCCATCCTACAATGAGCAGTTCTTC	CASSYTPSYNEQFF
NA	TRBV28	NA	14	TRBJ1-1	TGTGCCACGGATGTCGGGTCGGAGAACACTGAAGCTTTCTTT	CATDVGSENTEAFF
TRBD1	TRBV4-1	NA	13	TRBJ1-1	TGCGCCAGCAGCCAGGCCGGGACAGGGGTAGCTTTCTTT	CASSQAGTGVAFF
TRBD1	TRBV18	NA	16	TRBJ2-2	TGTGCCAGCTCACCCACCGGACAGGGATCCACCGGGGAGCTGTTTTTT	CASSPTGQGSTGELFF
TRBD2	TRBV7-2	NA	15	TRBJ2-3	TGTGCCAGCAGCTCGACTAGCGGGGTTATAGATACGCAGTATTTT	CASSSTSGVIDTQYF
NA	TRBV6-5	NA	15	TRBJ2-2	TGTGCCAGCAGTCCAGCGGGTGTTGATCCCGGGGAGCTGTTTTTT	CASSPAGVDPGELFF
TRBD1	TRBV2	NA	15	TRBJ1-3	TGTGCCAGCAGTGATGACAGGGGGCATGGAAACACCATATATTTT	CASSDDRGHGNTIYF
TRBD1	TRBV4-2	NA	16	TRBJ1-3	TGTGCCAGCAGCCAAAATACGGACAGGGCTGGAAACACCATATATTTT	CASSQNTDRAGNTIYF